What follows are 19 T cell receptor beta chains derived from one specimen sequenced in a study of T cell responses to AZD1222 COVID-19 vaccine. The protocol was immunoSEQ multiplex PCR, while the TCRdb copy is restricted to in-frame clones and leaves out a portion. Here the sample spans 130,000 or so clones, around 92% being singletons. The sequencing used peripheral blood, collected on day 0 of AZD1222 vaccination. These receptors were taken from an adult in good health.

This chain's CDR3 is CASSPVENYGYTF. The CDR3 DNA follows: TGTGCCAGCTCACCTGTGGAGAACTATGGCTACACCTTC. The chain joins TRBV18 to TRBJ1-2; D remains unclear. V shed 3 bases and J shed 2 bases, with 7 bases lying between them. Germline V gene sequence: CDR1 KGHSH, CDR2 LQKENI. The CDR3 totals 13 residues. The whole variable domain, filled in from reference TRBV18 and TRBJ1-2, reads NAGVMQNPRHLVRRRGQEARLRCSPMKGHSHVYWYRQLPEEGLKFMVYLQKENIIDESGMPKERFSAEFPKEGPSILRIQQVVRGDSAAYFCASSPVENYGYTFGSGTRLTVV.

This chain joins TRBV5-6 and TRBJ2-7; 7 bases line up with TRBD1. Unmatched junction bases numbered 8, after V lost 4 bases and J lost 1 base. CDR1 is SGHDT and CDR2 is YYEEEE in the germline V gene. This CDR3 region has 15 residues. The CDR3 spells CASSPVDRWSYEQYF. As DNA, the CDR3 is TGTGCCAGCAGCCCTGTGGACAGGTGGTCCTACGAGCAGTACTTC.

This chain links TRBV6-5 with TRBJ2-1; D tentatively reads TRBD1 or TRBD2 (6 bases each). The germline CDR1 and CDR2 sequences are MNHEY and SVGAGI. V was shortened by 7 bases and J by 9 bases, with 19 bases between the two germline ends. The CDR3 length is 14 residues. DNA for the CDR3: TGTGCCAGCACTCCAGGGGTACTGGGGGGTGAGCAGTTCTTC. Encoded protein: CASTPGVLGGEQFF.

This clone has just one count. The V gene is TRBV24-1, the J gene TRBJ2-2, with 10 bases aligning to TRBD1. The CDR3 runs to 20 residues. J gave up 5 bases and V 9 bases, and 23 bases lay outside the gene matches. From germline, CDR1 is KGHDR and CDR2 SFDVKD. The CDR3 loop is CATRTRGTGANYEETGELFF. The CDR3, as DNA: TGTGCCACCCGGACGCGGGGGACAGGGGCGAATTATGAAGAGACCGGGGAGCTGTTTTTT.

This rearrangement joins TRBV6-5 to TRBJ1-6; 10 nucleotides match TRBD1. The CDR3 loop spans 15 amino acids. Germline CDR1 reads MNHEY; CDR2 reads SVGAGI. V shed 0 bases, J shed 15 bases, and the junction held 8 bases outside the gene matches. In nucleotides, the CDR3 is TGTGCCAGCAGTTACTCGGTGACAGGGGGCGATTTCCTCCACTTT. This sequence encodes CASSYSVTGGDFLHF.

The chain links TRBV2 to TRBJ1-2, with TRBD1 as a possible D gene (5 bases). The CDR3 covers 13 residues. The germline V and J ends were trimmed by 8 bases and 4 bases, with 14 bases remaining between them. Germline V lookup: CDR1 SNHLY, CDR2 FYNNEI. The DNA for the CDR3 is TGTGCCAGCGTCAGGGAAAGGGGCTATGGCTACACCTTC. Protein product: CASVRERGYGYTF.

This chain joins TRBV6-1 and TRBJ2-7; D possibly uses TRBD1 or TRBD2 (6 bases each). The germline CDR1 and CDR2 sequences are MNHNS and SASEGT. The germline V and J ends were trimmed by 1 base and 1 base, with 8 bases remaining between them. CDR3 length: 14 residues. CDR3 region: CASSEEGGSYEQYF. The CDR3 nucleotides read TGTGCCAGCAGTGAAGAGGGGGGTTCCTACGAGCAGTACTTC.

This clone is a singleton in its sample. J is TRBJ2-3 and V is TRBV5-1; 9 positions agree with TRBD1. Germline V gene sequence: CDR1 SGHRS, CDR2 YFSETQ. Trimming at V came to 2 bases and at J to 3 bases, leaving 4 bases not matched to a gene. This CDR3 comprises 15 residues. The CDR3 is CASSLQGAPTDTQYF. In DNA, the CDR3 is TGCGCCAGCAGCTTACAGGGGGCGCCGACAGATACGCAGTATTTT. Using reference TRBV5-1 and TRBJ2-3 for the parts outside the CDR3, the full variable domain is KAGVTQTPRYLIKTRGQQVTLSCSPISGHRSVSWYQQTPGQGLQFLFEYFSETQRNKGNFPGRFSGRQFSNSRSEMNVSTLELGDSALYLCASSLQGAPTDTQYFGPGTRLTVL.

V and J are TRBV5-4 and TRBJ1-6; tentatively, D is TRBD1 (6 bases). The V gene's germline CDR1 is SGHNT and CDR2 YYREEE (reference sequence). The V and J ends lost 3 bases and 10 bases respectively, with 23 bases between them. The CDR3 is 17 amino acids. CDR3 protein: CASSSTILTGTGSPLHF. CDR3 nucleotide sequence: TGTGCCAGCAGCTCGACAATCTTAACAGGGACGGGGTCACCCCTCCACTTT.

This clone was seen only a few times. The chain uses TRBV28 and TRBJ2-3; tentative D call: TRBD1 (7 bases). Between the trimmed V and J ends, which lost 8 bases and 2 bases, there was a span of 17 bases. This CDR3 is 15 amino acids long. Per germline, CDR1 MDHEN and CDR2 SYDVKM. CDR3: CASGTLQGPTDTQYF. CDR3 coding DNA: TGTGCCAGCGGGACTTTACAGGGGCCCACAGATACGCAGTATTTT.

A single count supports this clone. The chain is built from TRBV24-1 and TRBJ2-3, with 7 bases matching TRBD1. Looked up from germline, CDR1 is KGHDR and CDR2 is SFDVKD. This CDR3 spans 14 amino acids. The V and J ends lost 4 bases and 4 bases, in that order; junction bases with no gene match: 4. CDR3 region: CATSDPDRADTQYF. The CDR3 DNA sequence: TGTGCCACCAGTGACCCCGACAGGGCAGATACGCAGTATTTT.

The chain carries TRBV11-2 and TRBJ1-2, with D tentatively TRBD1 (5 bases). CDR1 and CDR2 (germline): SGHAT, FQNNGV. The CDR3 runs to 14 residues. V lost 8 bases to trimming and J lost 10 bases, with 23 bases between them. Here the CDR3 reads CASRPTGGVLVYTF. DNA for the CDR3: TGTGCCAGCCGACCCACCGGGGGGGTTTTAGTCTACACCTTC.

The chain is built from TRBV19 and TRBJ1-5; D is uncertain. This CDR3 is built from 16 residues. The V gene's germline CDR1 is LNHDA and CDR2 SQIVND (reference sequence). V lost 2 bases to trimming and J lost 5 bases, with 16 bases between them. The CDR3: CASSIYRGFLDQPQHF. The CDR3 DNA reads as TGTGCCAGTAGTATATATCGGGGTTTTTTGGATCAGCCCCAGCATTTT.

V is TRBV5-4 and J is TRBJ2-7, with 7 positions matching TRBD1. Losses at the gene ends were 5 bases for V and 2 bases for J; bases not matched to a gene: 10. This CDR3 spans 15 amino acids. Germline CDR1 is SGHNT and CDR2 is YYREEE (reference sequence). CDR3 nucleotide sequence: TGTGCCAGCAGGTACGGAACACAGGGGACCTACGAGCAGTACTTC. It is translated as CASRYGTQGTYEQYF.

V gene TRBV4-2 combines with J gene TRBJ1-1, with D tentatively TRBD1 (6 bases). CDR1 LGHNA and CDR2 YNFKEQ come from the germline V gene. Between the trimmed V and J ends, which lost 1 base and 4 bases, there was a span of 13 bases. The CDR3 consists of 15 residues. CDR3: CASSQAQGRVTEAFF. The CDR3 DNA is TGTGCCAGCAGCCAAGCACAGGGCCGAGTCACTGAAGCTTTCTTT.

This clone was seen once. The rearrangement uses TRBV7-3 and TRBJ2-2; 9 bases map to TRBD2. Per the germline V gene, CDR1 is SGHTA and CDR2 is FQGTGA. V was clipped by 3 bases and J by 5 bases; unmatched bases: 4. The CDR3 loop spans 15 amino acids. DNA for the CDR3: TGTGCCAGCAGCTTTGCTAGCGGGGCGACCGGGGAGCTGTTTTTT. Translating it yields CASSFASGATGELFF.

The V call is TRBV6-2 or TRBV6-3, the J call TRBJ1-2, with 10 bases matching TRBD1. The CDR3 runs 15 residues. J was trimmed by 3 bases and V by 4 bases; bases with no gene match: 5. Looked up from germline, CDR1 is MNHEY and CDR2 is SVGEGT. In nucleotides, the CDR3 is TGTGCCAGCAGTTCGAGACAGGGGGCGCACTATGGCTACACCTTC. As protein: CASSSRQGAHYGYTF.

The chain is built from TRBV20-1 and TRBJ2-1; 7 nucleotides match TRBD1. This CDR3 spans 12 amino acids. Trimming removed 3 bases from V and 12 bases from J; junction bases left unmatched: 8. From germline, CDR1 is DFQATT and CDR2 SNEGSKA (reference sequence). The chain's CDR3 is CSASPTGEGQFF. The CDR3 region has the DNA TGCAGTGCTAGTCCCACAGGGGAAGGGCAGTTCTTC.

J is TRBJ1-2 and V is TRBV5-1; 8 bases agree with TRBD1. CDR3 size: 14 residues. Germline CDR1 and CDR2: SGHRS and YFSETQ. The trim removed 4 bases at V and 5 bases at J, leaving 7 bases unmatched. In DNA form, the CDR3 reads TGCGCCAGCAGCCAAACGGACAGGGTGTATGGCTACACCTTC. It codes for CASSQTDRVYGYTF.